This TCR beta chain derives from a study of T-cell reconstitution after alpha-beta-depleted transplantation in children. Points from the study as a whole: Once a year had passed after transplant, T-cell counts and diversity came mostly from newly produced T cells. Reportedly, only several hundred clones from non-depleted graft cells drove alpha-beta T-cell counts at about two months.

This clonotype occurred a few times. Antigen: not known. Per the germline V gene, CDR1 is SGHTA and CDR2 is FQGNSA. Trimming pared 1 base from V and 9 bases from J, leaving 13 bases between. The CDR3 loop spans 15 amino acids. It was with unique molecular identifiers that the TCRbeta library was prepared. TCRdb reanalysed the PCR reads using MiXCR and keeps one entry per CDR3 protein. The profile covers some 220,000 distinct CDR3 sequences, with approximately 10% appearing a single time and roughly 30% taken by the ten largest. V usage is TRBV7-2 and J usage is TRBJ1-6, with D perhaps TRBD1 (5 bases). The clonotype originates from a child under two years old with acute myeloid leukemia, due to receive a stem cell transplant. The sample was PBMCs, taken before TCRalphabeta/CD19-depleted stem cell transplant. The CDR3 protein is CASSLDSGRGSPLHF. Written as DNA, the CDR3 is TGTGCCAGCAGCTTAGATTCGGGTAGGGGTTCACCCCTCCACTTT.